Each of the 27 T cell receptor beta chains below was sequenced from the same sample in a study of blood T cell repertoires in COVID-19. The repertoire was sequenced with immunoSEQ multiplex PCR; TCRdb's copy has only in-frame clones and lacks some. The top ten clones hold roughly 2.7% of a sample with a few hundred thousand clones, about 91% of them seen once. Sequenced: peripheral blood. The receptors here all came from a person aged 18 to 30 with COVID-19, enrolled during active disease.

This chain links TRBV5-4 with TRBJ2-2, with D uncertain. Trimming stripped 0 bases from V and 4 bases from J, with 4 bases between. The length of the CDR3 is 13 residues. Germline V gene lookup returns CDR1 SGHNT and CDR2 YYREEE (reference sequence). The CDR3 region is CASSLALTGELFF. CDR3 DNA sequence: TGTGCCAGCAGCTTGGCACTCACCGGGGAGCTGTTTTTT.

V usage is TRBV29-1 and J usage is TRBJ1-5; D may be TRBD1 (6 bases). V was clipped by 6 bases and J by 1 base, with 10 bases between them. The CDR3 has 13 amino acids. Germline-derived CDR1 and CDR2 are SQVTM and ANQGSEA. CDR3 nucleotide sequence: TGCAGCGTAAAGACAGGCAGCAATCAGCCCCAGCATTTT. It codes for CSVKTGSNQPQHF.

The chain combines TRBV15 with TRBJ2-7, with D possibly matching TRBD2 (5 bases). With 3 bases removed from V and 1 base from J, the gap between germline ends came to 13 bases. There are 15 residues in the CDR3. From germline, CDR1 is LNHNV and CDR2 YYDKDF (reference sequence). DNA for the CDR3: TGTGCCACCAGCAGTCTCGACCCGGGATCCTACGAGCAGTACTTC. Amino acids: CATSSLDPGSYEQYF.

The V and J genes are TRBV19 and TRBJ2-3; D is perhaps TRBD1 (5 bases). With 5 bases removed from V and 3 bases from J, the gap between germline ends came to 27 bases. The CDR3 covers 19 residues. CDR1 and CDR2 (germline): LNHDA, SQIVND (reference sequence). DNA of the CDR3: TGTGCCAGTAGTGACCAGGGCAGGTTCGGGTCCCCGTGGACAGATACGCAGTATTTT. This translates into CASSDQGRFGSPWTDTQYF.

The rearrangement links TRBV28 to TRBJ1-5; 12 bases are shared with TRBD1. V shed 5 bases, J shed 5 bases, and the junction held 4 bases outside the gene matches. Germline lookup yields CDR1 MDHEN and CDR2 SYDVKM. CDR3 length: 15 residues. CDR3 amino acids: CASSRDRGLDQPQHF. CDR3 DNA: TGTGCCAGCAGTCGGGACAGGGGGCTTGATCAGCCCCAGCATTTT. Supplemented by reference TRBV28 and TRBJ1-5, the full variable domain reads DVKVTQSSRYLVKRTGEKVFLECVQDMDHENMFWYRQDPGLGLRLIYFSYDVKMKEKGDIPEGYSVSREKKERFSLILESASTNQTSMYLCASSRDRGLDQPQHFGDGTRLSIL.

This chain connects TRBV5-4 to TRBJ2-1; the D gene is possibly TRBD2 (6 bases). Trimming pared 3 bases from V and 6 bases from J, leaving 22 bases between. This CDR3 contains 17 residues. Germline assignment: CDR1 SGHNT and CDR2 YYREEE (reference sequence). CDR3 in DNA: TGTGCCAGCAGCTCGATTATCTCCGGGACTGGGATCAATGAGCAGTTCTTC. Residues: CASSSIISGTGINEQFF.

The chain has TRBV7-2 and TRBJ2-3; tentatively, D is TRBD2 (6 bases). The V gene's germline CDR1 is SGHTA and CDR2 FQGNSA. Trimming removed 3 bases from V and 1 base from J, with 11 bases in between. This CDR3 contains 15 residues. The CDR3, as DNA: TGTGCCAGCAGCTTTAAACTAGCCCGCACAGATACGCAGTATTTT. Translation: CASSFKLARTDTQYF.

The chain is built from TRBV9 and TRBJ2-7, with 12 nucleotides matching TRBD2. CDR3 length equals 16 residues. After removal of 3 bases from V and 0 bases from J, the junction contained 4 bases not matched to a gene. CDR1 SGDLS and CDR2 YYNGEE come from the germline V gene. The CDR3 sequence is CASSATSGSPSYEQYF. CDR3 DNA sequence: TGTGCCAGCAGCGCGACTAGCGGGAGCCCCTCCTACGAGCAGTACTTC.

The V call is TRBV1, the J call TRBJ2-2; TRBD2 reflects the table's D call only, with no check against the DNA. TRBV1 is termed a pseudogene. CDR3 length: 20 amino acids. CDR3 nucleotide sequence: TGCACCAGCAGCCAAGATGATGAACTAGCGGGCAGATACCCCGCCGCGGAGCTGTTTTTT. It encodes CTSSQDDELAGRYPAAELFF.

The V call is TRBV5-4, the J call TRBJ2-7, with D perhaps TRBD2 (5 bases). Germline CDR1 reads SGHNT; CDR2 reads YYREEE (reference sequence). The length of the CDR3 is 15 residues. The V end was cut by 3 bases, the J end by 0 bases, with 13 bases between. The CDR3 nucleotides read TGTGCCAGCAGCTCCCAGGACGGGGTCTCCTACGAGCAGTACTTC. Its protein product is CASSSQDGVSYEQYF.

The chain links TRBV9 to TRBJ2-3; 10 nucleotides agree with TRBD2. The CDR3 consists of 14 residues. Germline CDR1 SGDLS, CDR2 YYNGEE. J was trimmed by 7 bases and V by 4 bases; bases with no gene match: 6. This CDR3 reads CASSTGLAANTQYF. The CDR3 nucleotides read TGTGCCAGCAGCACCGGACTAGCGGCAAATACGCAGTATTTT.

V and J are TRBV6-6 and TRBJ1-1; D possibly corresponds to TRBD1 (5 bases). Trimming took off 5 bases at V and 1 base at J, with 11 bases between the two ends. CDR1 and CDR2 (germline): MNHNY, SVGAGI (reference sequence). The CDR3 spans 14 residues. The CDR3 DNA follows: TGTGCCAGCAGTCAGGGCGGGAGGAACACTGAAGCTTTCTTT. Translated: CASSQGGRNTEAFF.

The V call is TRBV7-3, the J call TRBJ2-7; D is ambiguous. This CDR3 is built from 16 residues. Germline V gene sequence: CDR1 SGHTA, CDR2 FQGTGA. The V and J ends lost 2 bases and 0 bases respectively, with 14 bases between them. For the CDR3, the DNA is TGTGCCAGCAGCTTAGTGCCGGAGCACTACTCCTACGAGCAGTACTTC. It encodes CASSLVPEHYSYEQYF.

This chain joins TRBV3-1 (or the pseudogene TRBV3-2) and TRBJ1-4; D unresolved. The V gene's germline CDR1 is LGHDT and CDR2 YNNKEL (reference sequence). The V end lost 1 base, the J end lost 12 bases, and 6 bases lay between the germline ends. This CDR3 contains 11 residues. The CDR3 region is CASSQGGELFF. The CDR3 DNA reads TGTGCCAGCAGCCAAGGAGGAGAACTGTTTTTT.

The J gene is TRBJ2-2, the V gene TRBV7-3; the match to TRBD2 covers 7 bases. The CDR3 covers 15 residues. The germline V gene has CDR1 SGHTA and CDR2 FQGTGA. Trimming removed 5 bases from V and 1 base from J; junction bases left unmatched: 4. CDR3 loop: CASSPGRGNTGELFF. The CDR3 coding sequence is TGTGCCAGCAGCCCTGGGAGGGGGAACACCGGGGAGCTGTTTTTT.

CDR3 sequence (DNA): TGCAGCGCCGCCGGGACATCATTCTACGAGCAGTACTTC. This translates into CSAAGTSFYEQYF. The J gene is TRBJ2-7, the V gene TRBV29-1; the D gene is possibly TRBD1 (6 bases). V lost 7 bases and J lost 3, with 16 bases in between. Germline V CDR1 and CDR2: SQVTM, ANQGSEA. The CDR3 is 13 amino acids.

V gene TRBV28 combines with J gene TRBJ2-2; the match to TRBD1 covers 11 bases. The length of the CDR3 is 14 residues. J lost 6 bases, V lost 7 bases, and 4 bases had no gene match. Germline CDR1 MDHEN, CDR2 SYDVKM. CDR3 DNA: TGTGCCAGCACCTCGGGACAGGGGGCCGGGGAGCTGTTTTTT. This translates into CASTSGQGAGELFF.

The chain carries TRBV9 and TRBJ1-1, with 9 nucleotides matching TRBD1. The CDR3 contains 17 residues. Per the germline V gene, CDR1 is SGDLS and CDR2 is YYNGEE. J gave up 4 bases and V 0 bases, and 10 bases lay outside the gene matches. CDR3 nucleotide sequence: TGTGCCAGCAGCGTAGGGCCGACAGGGGGTCAACTCACTGAAGCTTTCTTT. Encoded protein: CASSVGPTGGQLTEAFF.

This sequence joins TRBV9 and TRBJ1-4; possibly TRBD1 for D (6 bases). CDR1 and CDR2 from the germline V gene are SGDLS and YYNGEE. There are 12 residues in the CDR3. Trimming left V 3 bases short and J 7 bases short, with 7 bases between. The CDR3, as DNA: TGTGCCAGCAGCGGGACAGCTGAAAAACTGTTTTTT. It is translated as CASSGTAEKLFF. The full variable domain, in which reference TRBV9 and TRBJ1-4 provide the parts outside the CDR3, is DSGVTQTPKHLITATGQRVTLRCSPRSGDLSVYWYQQSLDQGLQFLIQYYNGEERAKGNILERFSAQQFPDLHSELNLSSLELGDSALYFCASSGTAEKLFFGSGTQLSVL.

V and J are TRBV7-9 and TRBJ1-1; 7 positions match TRBD1. V dropped 5 bases and J dropped 3; count of bases not matched to a gene: 3. The germline gives CDR1 SEHNR, CDR2 FQNEAQ (reference sequence). The CDR3 covers 13 residues. CDR3 coding DNA: TGTGCCAGCAGCCAAACAGGGGACACTGAAGCTTTCTTT. Translating it yields CASSQTGDTEAFF.

This sequence joins TRBV27 and TRBJ1-6; 9 bases line up with TRBD1. The V segment lost 7 bases and the J segment 4 bases; nucleotides outside the gene matches: 2. Germline V CDR1 and CDR2: MNHEY, SMNVEV (reference sequence). This CDR3 contains 14 residues. The DNA of the CDR3 is TGTGCCAGCAAGGGACAGGGATATAATTCACCCCTCCACTTT. Amino acid sequence: CASKGQGYNSPLHF.

The rearrangement uses TRBV20-1 and TRBJ1-2; D is unresolved. The ends were cut back, 3 bases at V and 3 bases at J, with 11 bases in the middle. Germline lookup yields CDR1 DFQATT and CDR2 SNEGSKA (reference sequence). This CDR3 is 13 amino acids long. For the CDR3, the DNA is TGCAGTGCTAGTAGGGAGACACACTATGGCTACACCTTC. It encodes CSASRETHYGYTF.

V gene TRBV11-3 combines with J gene TRBJ2-7; 9 bases map to TRBD1. This CDR3 comprises 14 residues. J was trimmed by 6 bases and V by 5 bases; bases with no gene match: 8. CDR1 is SGHNT, CDR2 YENEEA, per germline. The CDR3 DNA follows: TGTGCCAGCAGCCTCGGGACAGGGCAGGGCGAGCAGTACTTC. It encodes CASSLGTGQGEQYF.

This clone was observed a few times. J is TRBJ1-2 and V is TRBV7-9, with 9 bases matching TRBD1. J gave up 8 bases and V 5 bases, and 9 bases lay outside the gene matches. This CDR3 is 14 amino acids long. Germline CDR1 is SEHNR and CDR2 is FQNEAQ (reference sequence). CDR3 sequence (DNA): TGTGCCAGCAGCCCAGGTTGGGACAGGGACGGCTACACCTTC. Its protein is CASSPGWDRDGYTF.

The CDR3 sequence is CASTRNSGQGYYGYTF. The DNA of the CDR3 is TGTGCCAGTACCCGAAATTCCGGACAGGGTTATTATGGCTACACCTTC. The chain links TRBV19 to TRBJ1-2; 8 nucleotides line up with TRBD1. The CDR3 is 16 amino acids. Trimming cost V 7 bases and J 5 bases; bases outside gene matches: 15. From germline, CDR1 is LNHDA and CDR2 SQIVND (reference sequence).

This sequence joins TRBV7-8 and TRBJ2-4, with TRBD2 identical over 14 bases. Per the germline V gene, CDR1 is SGHVS and CDR2 is FQNEAQ. CDR3 size: 18 residues. Germline trimming cut 1 base from V and 4 bases from J; bases unmatched to any gene: 6. CDR3 in DNA: TGTGCCAGCAGCTTAGAGGGGACTAGCGGGAGTGCAAAAAACATTCAGTACTTC. Translating it yields CASSLEGTSGSAKNIQYF.

The CDR3 coding sequence is TGCAGCGGGATGGAGGGGGCCTGGGAAGCTTTCTTT. This sequence encodes CSGMEGAWEAFF. This sequence joins TRBV29-1 and TRBJ1-1, with 7 bases identical to TRBD1. CDR1 is SQVTM and CDR2 is ANQGSEA in the germline V gene. V dropped 7 bases and J dropped 8; count of bases not matched to a gene: 10. This CDR3 is 12 amino acids long.